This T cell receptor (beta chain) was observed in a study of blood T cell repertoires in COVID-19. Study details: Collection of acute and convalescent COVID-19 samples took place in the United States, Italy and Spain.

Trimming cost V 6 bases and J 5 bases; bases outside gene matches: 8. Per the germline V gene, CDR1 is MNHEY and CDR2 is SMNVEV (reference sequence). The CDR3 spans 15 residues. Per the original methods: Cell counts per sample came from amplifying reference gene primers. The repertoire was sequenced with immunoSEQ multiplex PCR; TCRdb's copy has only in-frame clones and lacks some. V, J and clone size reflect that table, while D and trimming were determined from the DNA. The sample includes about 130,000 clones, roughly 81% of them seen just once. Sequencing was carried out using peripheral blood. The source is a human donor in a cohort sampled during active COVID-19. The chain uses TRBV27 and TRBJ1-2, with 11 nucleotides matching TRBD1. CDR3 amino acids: CASSTGTGGGYGYTF. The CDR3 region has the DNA TGTGCCAGCAGCACCGGGACAGGGGGGGGGTATGGCTACACCTTC.